Following are 7 T cell receptor beta chains from one sample sequenced in a study of cytomegalovirus exposure and HLA in healthy donors (dated by TCRdb to the late 2010s). Receptor libraries were prepared by the immunoSEQ multiplex PCR assay. TCRdb obtained this table from immuneACCESS and retained in-frame rearrangements with V and J assigned. These tables miss some clones; where compared with another copy, unresolved V genes account for less than half of the shortfall, and the remainder is unexplained. This sample comprises roughly 260,000 clones, approximately 87% of them detected only once. 2% to 3% of the sample belongs to the ten largest clones. The sequencing sample was made of PBMCs. These receptors were collected from a man between 18 and 35 years old in good health and CMV-seronegative.

V gene TRBV6-1 combines with J gene TRBJ1-5, with 7 bases aligning to TRBD1. CDR3 length: 17 residues. Germline loops: CDR1 MNHNS, CDR2 SASEGT. The V gene end was trimmed by 2 bases and the J gene end by 4 bases; junction bases not matched to a gene: 11. The CDR3 sequence: CASSETLDQTGNQPQHF. The CDR3 DNA is TGTGCCAGCAGTGAAACTCTAGACCAGACAGGGAATCAGCCCCAGCATTTT.

The sample holds a few counts of this clone. The chain recombines TRBV7-9 with TRBJ1-5; a possible D gene is TRBD1 (5 bases). Trimming shortened V by 10 bases and J by 6 bases, and 13 bases separated the two germline ends. In germline, CDR1 is SEHNR, CDR2 FQNEAQ (reference sequence). The CDR3 is 12 residues long. Written as DNA, the CDR3 is TGTGCCACGCGGCGGGGCACTCAGCCCCAGCATTTT. Translating it yields CATRRGTQPQHF.

The rearrangement uses TRBV6-1 and TRBJ1-5; D gene unclear. The length of the CDR3 is 10 residues. V was trimmed by 4 bases and J by 10 bases, leaving 5 bases between them. CDR1 MNHNS and CDR2 SASEGT come from the germline V gene. CDR3 protein: CASSGSPQHF. The CDR3 DNA reads TGTGCCAGCAGTGGCAGTCCCCAGCATTTT.

The V gene is TRBV28, the J gene TRBJ1-1; 8 bases map to TRBD1. With 4 bases clipped from V and 5 bases from J, the junction kept 9 bases outside the gene matches. The CDR3 is 15 residues long. Germline V CDR1 and CDR2: MDHEN, SYDVKM. The CDR3 nucleotides are TGTGCCAGCAGTTCCCACGCCAGGGGGCCGACTGAAGCTTTCTTT. Translated: CASSSHARGPTEAFF. The entire variable domain, with the rest obtained from reference TRBV28 and TRBJ1-1, is as follows: DVKVTQSSRYLVKRTGEKVFLECVQDMDHENMFWYRQDPGLGLRLIYFSYDVKMKEKGDIPEGYSVSREKKERFSLILESASTNQTSMYLCASSSHARGPTEAFFGQGTRLTVV.

In this sample, this clone turned up once. V usage is TRBV5-4 and J usage is TRBJ1-1, with 10 nucleotides matching TRBD1. The J segment lost 5 bases and the V segment lost 4 bases, leaving 5 bases of the junction unmatched. Per the germline V gene, CDR1 is SGHNT and CDR2 is YYREEE (reference sequence). CDR3 length: 14 amino acids. The CDR3 reads CASSLTGGGTEAFF. CDR3 bases: TGTGCCAGCAGCCTGACAGGGGGCGGAACTGAAGCTTTCTTT.

In this sample, this clone turned up a few times. V gene TRBV27 combines with J gene TRBJ1-1; D is uncertain. Germline lookup yields CDR1 MNHEY and CDR2 SMNVEV (reference sequence). The V gene lost 6 bases and the J gene lost 5 bases, with 13 bases spanning the gap. CDR3 length: 13 residues. CDR3 in DNA: TGTGCCAGCAGCCTCCAAGGCGGGACTGAAGCTTTCTTT. It yields the protein CASSLQGGTEAFF.

The gene calls are TRBV5-4 and TRBJ2-3; TRBD2 matches at 7 bases. Germline-derived CDR1 and CDR2 are SGHNT and YYREEE (reference sequence). The CDR3 extends over 15 amino acids. Trimming cost V 3 bases and J 11 bases; bases outside gene matches: 15. CDR3 DNA: TGTGCCAGCAGCTCGCTACGGGAGGAGGGTTTGGGGCAGTATTTT. It yields the protein CASSSLREEGLGQYF.